A single sample gave rise to the 20 T cell receptor beta chains below, sequenced in a study of shared clonotypes between healthy human individuals. CD45RO-negative, CCR7-positively selected cells formed the naive CD8 fraction, excluding terminally differentiated effector memory CD45RA+ cells. The data were produced by immunoSEQ multiplex PCR, yet TCRdb's version contains in-frame clones alone and is incomplete. The repertoire holds about 1,900,000 clones, with approximately 94% as singletons. Sequencing was carried out using naive CD8+ T cells sorted from blood. Receptors originate from a man aged 18 to 30 in good health.

This chain links TRBV9 with TRBJ2-5, with TRBD2 as a possible D gene (5 bases). There are 15 residues in the CDR3. Germline V CDR1 and CDR2: SGDLS, YYNGEE. Trimming shortened V by 2 bases and J by 0 bases, and 11 bases separated the two germline ends. CDR3 protein: CASSVYGEYQETQYF. CDR3 sequence (DNA): TGTGCCAGCAGCGTCTACGGGGAGTACCAAGAGACCCAGTACTTC.

The V and J genes are TRBV28 and TRBJ2-7; D is unresolved. CDR3 size: 14 residues. The V and J ends lost 5 bases and 6 bases respectively, with 17 bases between them. The germline CDR1 and CDR2 sequences are MDHEN and SYDVKM. CDR3 residues: CASSLRLPPGEQYF. As DNA, the CDR3 is TGTGCCAGCAGTCTCCGGCTCCCCCCAGGCGAGCAGTACTTC.

In its sample, this clone was seen once. The chain couples TRBV5-4 to TRBJ1-1; the D is unclear. This CDR3 has 12 amino acids. Between the trimmed V and J ends, which lost 1 base and 8 bases, there was a span of 9 bases. Germline CDR1 reads SGHNT; CDR2 reads YYREEE (reference sequence). CDR3 DNA: TGTGCCAGCAGCTTGCAAGGAGGGGAAGCTTTCTTT. Its translation: CASSLQGGEAFF. The variable domain in full, with the rest retrieved from reference TRBV5-4 and TRBJ1-1, is ETGVTQSPTHLIKTRGQQVTLRCSSQSGHNTVSWYQQALGQGPQFIFQYYREEENGRGNFPPRFSGLQFPNYSSELNVNALELDDSALYLCASSLQGGEAFFGQGTRLTVV.

V usage is TRBV6-1 and J usage is TRBJ2-7, with 9 bases lining up with TRBD1. CDR1 MNHNS and CDR2 SASEGT come from the germline V gene. This CDR3 has 15 residues. V dropped 5 bases and J dropped 2; count of bases not matched to a gene: 7. The CDR3 DNA sequence: TGTGCCAGCAGTCGACCGGGACAGGGAGCCTACGAGCAGTACTTC. Its protein is CASSRPGQGAYEQYF.

In regard to this clone: One end of the junction varies from germline; a read error may be responsible. V is TRBV4-2 and J is TRBJ1-1; TRBD1 aligns across 8 bases. Germline CDR1 and CDR2: LGHNA and YNFKEQ. This CDR3 is 13 amino acids long. The CDR3 loop reads CASSQPGQGESFF. CDR3 nucleotide sequence: TGTGCCAGCAGCCAACCCGGACAGGGTGAATCTTTCTTT.

The chain combines TRBV28 with TRBJ2-7; the match to TRBD1 covers 8 bases. Per germline, CDR1 MDHEN and CDR2 SYDVKM. The CDR3 is made up of 12 amino acids. Germline trimming cut 4 bases from V and 11 bases from J; bases unmatched to any gene: 7. Here the CDR3 reads CASSSGTGGEYF. The CDR3 DNA sequence: TGTGCCAGCAGTTCCGGGACAGGCGGGGAGTACTTC.

The chain couples TRBV7-3 to TRBJ2-2; weak D call: TRBD1 (6 bases). This CDR3 contains 13 residues. Germline CDR1 reads SGHTA; CDR2 reads FQGTGA. Between the trimmed V and J ends, which lost 4 bases and 8 bases, there was a span of 11 bases. CDR3 residues: CASSSGTPGELFF. CDR3 nucleotide sequence: TGTGCCAGCAGCTCCGGGACACCTGGGGAGCTGTTTTTT.

The chain is built from TRBV27 and TRBJ2-7; 10 bases align to TRBD1. V trimming: 4 bases; J trimming: 3 bases; junction bases outside the gene matches: 6. CDR3 length equals 15 residues. Germline CDR1 is MNHEY and CDR2 is SMNVEV (reference sequence). The CDR3 reads CASSSLGTGVYEQYF. The DNA of the CDR3 is TGTGCCAGCAGTTCTCTAGGGACAGGGGTCTACGAGCAGTACTTC.

The J gene is TRBJ1-1, the V gene TRBV14, with D unclear. This CDR3 has 14 amino acids. The germline V gene encodes CDR1 SGHDN and CDR2 FVKESK. V lost 0 bases and J lost 4, with 9 bases in between. The CDR3 is CASSQDGWGTEAFF. The CDR3 DNA follows: TGTGCCAGCAGCCAAGATGGGTGGGGCACTGAAGCTTTCTTT.

CDR3 sequence reads: CASSVTGINEQYF. The CDR3 DNA reads TGTGCCAGCAGCGTAACAGGCATTAACGAGCAGTACTTC. The rearrangement uses TRBV9 and TRBJ2-7; possibly TRBD1 for D (5 bases). This CDR3 spans 13 amino acids. The germline CDR1 and CDR2 sequences are SGDLS and YYNGEE. V lost 1 base, J lost 5 bases, and 10 bases lay in between.

The gene calls are TRBV27 and TRBJ1-5; no clear D. V shed 5 bases and J shed 1 base, with 9 bases lying between them. The CDR3 totals 14 residues. CDR1 is MNHEY and CDR2 is SMNVEV in the germline V gene (reference sequence). CDR3 in amino acids: CASSIDISNQPQHF. CDR3 sequence (DNA): TGTGCCAGCAGTATCGACATCAGCAATCAGCCCCAGCATTTT.

V is TRBV7-8 and J is TRBJ2-1; 9 bases agree with TRBD1. Germline CDR1 reads SGHVS; CDR2 reads FQNEAQ. The V segment lost 3 bases and the J segment 4 bases; nucleotides outside the gene matches: 4. CDR3 length: 15 residues. CDR3 nucleotides: TGTGCCAGCAGCTTCTCCGGGACAGGGTACAATGAGCAGTTCTTC. Translation: CASSFSGTGYNEQFF.

This chain joins TRBV2 and TRBJ1-6; D not resolved. Germline V gene sequence: CDR1 SNHLY, CDR2 FYNNEI. Trimming stripped 10 bases from V and 7 bases from J, with 11 bases between. This CDR3 is built from 12 residues. The CDR3 here is CAKQRENSPLHF. As DNA, the CDR3 is TGTGCCAAGCAGAGGGAGAATTCACCCCTCCACTTT.

This clone is a singleton in its sample. V and J are TRBV6-1 and TRBJ2-7; TRBD1 agrees at 7 bases. The V gene's germline CDR1 is MNHNS and CDR2 SASEGT. CDR3 size: 14 residues. With V trimmed by 6 bases and J by 3 bases, 8 bases remained unmatched. DNA for the CDR3: TGTGCCAGCAGAATCCGAGACAGGGACTACGAGCAGTACTTC. It encodes CASRIRDRDYEQYF.

The chain is built from TRBV27 and TRBJ2-5, with TRBD2 matching 7 bases. Germline loops: CDR1 MNHEY, CDR2 SMNVEV (reference sequence). The CDR3 spans 15 residues. V was clipped by 3 bases and J by 1 base; unmatched bases: 5. The DNA of the CDR3 is TGTGCCAGCAGTTTGGCGGGAGCCGCCCAAGAGACCCAGTACTTC. Encoded protein: CASSLAGAAQETQYF.

Only one count was recorded for this clone. The chain combines TRBV28 with TRBJ1-1; D is unresolved. V lost 5 bases, J lost 5 bases, and 12 bases lay in between. The V gene's germline CDR1 is MDHEN and CDR2 SYDVKM. CDR3 length equals 13 residues. CDR3 amino acids: CASSPRWRTEAFF. In DNA form, the CDR3 reads TGTGCCAGCAGTCCGCGGTGGCGAACTGAAGCTTTCTTT.

The V call is TRBV2, the J call TRBJ2-7; 9 bases match TRBD2. Germline lookup yields CDR1 SNHLY and CDR2 FYNNEI. The length of the CDR3 is 15 residues. The V gene end was trimmed by 6 bases and the J gene end by 2 bases; junction bases not matched to a gene: 8. The CDR3 bases are TGTGCCAGCAGAGATAGGACTAGCGAAACCTACGAGCAGTACTTC. Translation gives CASRDRTSETYEQYF.

The V call is TRBV10-1, the J call TRBJ2-2, with a tentative D call TRBD1 (5 bases). V lost 0 bases to trimming and J lost 5 bases, with 7 bases between them. CDR1 WNHNN and CDR2 SYGVQD come from the germline V gene (reference sequence). This CDR3 has 14 residues. The CDR3 DNA reads TGCGCCAGCAGTGAGTCATCAGGGACCGGGGAGCTGTTTTTT. Encoded protein: CASSESSGTGELFF.

This CDR3 is CASSQLGLAGETQYF. CDR3 nucleotide sequence: TGCGCCAGCAGCCAACTGGGACTAGCGGGAGAGACCCAGTACTTC. The V call is TRBV4-3, the J call TRBJ2-5, with TRBD2 identical over 12 bases. Per the germline V gene, CDR1 is LGHNA and CDR2 is YSLEER. The CDR3 is 15 amino acids. V gave up 2 bases and J gave up 4 bases; unmatched junction bases: 2.

The chain carries TRBV5-1 and TRBJ2-7, with TRBD2 as a possible D gene (6 bases). With 0 bases removed from V and 3 bases from J, the gap between germline ends came to 13 bases. The germline gives CDR1 SGHRS, CDR2 YFSETQ. The CDR3 is 15 residues long. CDR3 in amino acids: CASSLALGGYYEQYF. The CDR3 DNA reads as TGCGCCAGCAGCTTGGCCCTGGGGGGTTACTACGAGCAGTACTTC.